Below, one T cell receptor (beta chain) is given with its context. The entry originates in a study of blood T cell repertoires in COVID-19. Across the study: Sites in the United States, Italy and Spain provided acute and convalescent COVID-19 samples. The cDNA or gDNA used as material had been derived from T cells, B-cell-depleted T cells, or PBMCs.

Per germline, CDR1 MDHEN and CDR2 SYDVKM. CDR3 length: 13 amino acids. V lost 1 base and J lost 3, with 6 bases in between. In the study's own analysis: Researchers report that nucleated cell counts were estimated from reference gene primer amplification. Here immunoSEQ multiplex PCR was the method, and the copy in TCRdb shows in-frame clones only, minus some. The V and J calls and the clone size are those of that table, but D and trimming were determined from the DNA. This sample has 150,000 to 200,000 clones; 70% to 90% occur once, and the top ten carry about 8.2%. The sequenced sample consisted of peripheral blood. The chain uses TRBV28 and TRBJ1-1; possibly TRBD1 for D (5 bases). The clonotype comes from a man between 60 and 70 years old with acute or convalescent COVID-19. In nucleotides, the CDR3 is TGTGCCAGCAGTTTATTCAGGGACACTGAAGCTTTCTTT. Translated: CASSLFRDTEAFF.